These 13 T cell receptor beta chains came from one sample sequenced in a study of T cells in Graves' hyperthyroidism and ophthalmopathy. RNA transcripts provided the source from which TCR beta CDR3 regions were amplified. The TCR CDR3 first-round RT-PCR relied on the HTBI primer set. TCRdb recomputed calls from the multiplex PCR reads with MiXCR, one row per CDR3 protein. The sample records hundreds of thousands of distinct CDR3 sequences, roughly 40% being singletons. Sequenced input: blood. Source of these receptors: a man aged 18 to 29 with Graves' hyperthyroidism.

The rearrangement joins TRBV5-1 to TRBJ2-7; a weak D match, TRBD2 (6 bases). V lost 4 bases, J lost 7 bases, and 18 bases lay in between. This CDR3 is 14 amino acids long. CDR1 and CDR2 from the germline V gene are SGHRS and YFSETQ. This CDR3 reads CASSMGWTTGEQYF. CDR3 bases: TGCGCCAGCAGCATGGGCTGGACTACCGGTGAGCAGTACTTC.

Remarks on this clonotype: One base away lies a much larger clone, so this may be a sequencing read error. The V call is TRBV6-5, the J call TRBJ1-5; D remains unclear. Looked up from germline, CDR1 is MNHEY and CDR2 is SVGAGI. The CDR3 totals 12 residues. The CDR3 DNA reads as TGTGCCGGCAGTTACGAAGGCCAGCCCCAGCATTTT. Protein product: CAGSYEGQPQHF.

The CDR3 protein is CASSSPTGTNVLTF. The DNA for the CDR3 is TGTGCCAGCAGCTCGCCGACAGGGACTAACGTCCTGACTTTC. V and J are TRBV7-8 and TRBJ2-6; a weak D match, TRBD1 (7 bases). Germline loops: CDR1 SGHVS, CDR2 FQNEAQ. The CDR3 is 14 residues long. Trimming took off 4 bases at V and 10 bases at J, with 14 bases between the two ends.

The CDR3, as DNA: TGCAGTGTCTGGGGTAGCGGTGAAGAGACCCAGTACTTC. Translating gives CSVWGSGEETQYF. The chain carries TRBV20-1 and TRBJ2-5; perhaps TRBD2 as D (6 bases). In germline, CDR1 is DFQATT, CDR2 SNEGSKA (reference sequence). The germline V and J ends were trimmed by 7 bases and 3 bases, with 15 bases remaining between them. This CDR3 region has 13 residues.

There are many counts of this clonotype. The CDR3 DNA reads TGCAGCGTTGAATCGGTGCCGAAGGGAGGCTACACCTTC. It codes for CSVESVPKGGYTF. The J gene is TRBJ1-2, the V gene TRBV29-1; no definite D call. CDR1 and CDR2 from the germline V gene are SQVTM and ANQGSEA. This CDR3 spans 13 amino acids. V lost 2 bases to trimming and J lost 8 bases, with 15 bases between them.

This clonotype was picked up a small number of times. The rearrangement links TRBV12-3 or TRBV12-4 to TRBJ2-7; 8 bases match TRBD1. V was pared by 6 bases and J by 9 bases, with 10 bases of the junction left unmatched. The CDR3 sequence is 13 residues long. In nucleotides, the CDR3 is TGTGCCAGCAGCCCTACGGACAGGGACGGGCAGTACTTC. It yields the protein CASSPTDRDGQYF.

This chain links TRBV19 with TRBJ2-5; TRBD2 matches 8 bases. The V gene's germline CDR1 is LNHDA and CDR2 SQIVND (reference sequence). J was trimmed by 2 bases and V by 8 bases; bases with no gene match: 7. The CDR3 covers 14 residues. CDR3 residues: CASSGGPSQETQYF. Written as DNA, the CDR3 is TGTGCCAGTTCGGGAGGGCCTAGTCAAGAGACCCAGTACTTC.

The V call is TRBV12-3 or TRBV12-4, the J call TRBJ2-2, with D maybe TRBD2 (7 bases). This CDR3 is 15 amino acids long. Trimming shortened V by 5 bases and J by 7 bases, and 17 bases separated the two germline ends. This CDR3 is CASSPSGGGSGELFF. Here the CDR3 DNA reads TGTGCCAGCAGTCCTAGCGGAGGGGGGAGCGGGGAGCTGTTTTTT.

V is TRBV7-9 and J is TRBJ2-7, with D possibly TRBD2 on 6 matching bases. The CDR3 consists of 16 residues. V lost 5 bases and J 4 bases, leaving 21 bases between the germline ends. Germline V gene data show CDR1 as SEHNR and CDR2 as FQNEAQ (reference sequence). CDR3 nucleotides: TGTGCCAGCAGCGCCCCCGGGGTAGCGGAATCTTACGAGCAGTACTTC. Its translation is CASSAPGVAESYEQYF.

The chain uses TRBV5-6 and TRBJ1-1; D is uncertain. CDR3 length: 15 amino acids. Germline CDR1 and CDR2: SGHDT and YYEEEE. The ends were cut back, 2 bases at V and 2 bases at J, with 13 bases in the middle. The CDR3, as DNA: TGTGCCAGCAGCTTTCTAGCAGGCAAAAACACTGAAGCTTTCTTT. Translating it yields CASSFLAGKNTEAFF. Supplemented by reference TRBV5-6 and TRBJ1-1, the full variable domain reads DAGVTQSPTHLIKTRGQQVTLRCSPKSGHDTVSWYQQALGQGPQFIFQYYEEEERQRGNFPDRFSGHQFPNYSSELNVNALLLGDSALYLCASSFLAGKNTEAFFGQGTRLTVV.

The chain carries TRBV19 and TRBJ1-1; 8 bases are shared with TRBD1. The CDR3 spans 14 residues. The V gene end was trimmed by 3 bases and the J gene end by 8 bases; junction bases not matched to a gene: 8. The germline gives CDR1 LNHDA, CDR2 SQIVND (reference sequence). This CDR3 is CASSMLPGTGEAFF. In nucleotides, the CDR3 is TGTGCCAGTAGTATGCTGCCTGGGACAGGAGAAGCTTTCTTT.

The V call is TRBV20-1, the J call TRBJ2-2; TRBD2 aligns across 11 bases. Germline lookup yields CDR1 DFQATT and CDR2 SNEGSKA (reference sequence). V dropped 3 bases and J dropped 7; count of bases not matched to a gene: 7. The CDR3 loop spans 15 amino acids. The CDR3 reads CSASSGTSGIGELFF. CDR3 sequence (DNA): TGCAGTGCTAGCTCCGGGACTAGCGGCATCGGGGAGCTGTTTTTT.

This clonotype was seen only once. The CDR3 DNA reads as TGTGCCAGCCTCTATAACCTTTATAATTCACCCCTCCACTTT. Its translation: CASLYNLYNSPLHF. This chain connects TRBV25-1 to TRBJ1-6; D gene uncertain. V was pared by 8 bases and J by 4 bases, with 12 bases between. The CDR3 contains 14 residues. Germline lookup yields CDR1 MGHDK and CDR2 SYGVNS. Using reference TRBV25-1 and TRBJ1-6 for the parts outside the CDR3, the full variable domain is EADIYQTPRYLVIGTGKKITLECSQTMGHDKMYWYQQDPGMELHLIHYSYGVNSTEKGDLSSESTVSRIRTEHFPLTLESARPSHTSQYLCASLYNLYNSPLHFGNGTRLTVT.